This T cell receptor (beta chain) appears in the sequencing data of a study of blood T cell repertoires in COVID-19. Study information: Some COVID-19 samples were acute and others convalescent; all came from the United States, Italy and Spain. From T cells, B-cell-depleted T cells, or PBMCs came the material, which was cDNA or gDNA.

This CDR3 is 12 amino acids long. J lost 7 bases, V lost 9 bases, and 8 bases had no gene match. Germline assignment: CDR1 LNHNV and CDR2 YYDKDF (reference sequence). Authors' analysis steps: Reference gene primer amplification in the assay estimated nucleated cell counts. Using immunoSEQ multiplex PCR, the repertoire was profiled, and TCRdb retains in-frame clones only, with some absent. The DNA was the basis for D and trimming; V, J and clone size are from that table. This sample has some 490,000 clones, with 75% to 90% found just once. Symptom resolution, clearance, or two negative PCRs marked the recovered donors of Cohort 3.

The sample was PBMCs or T cells enriched from blood (not recorded which). This receptor was obtained from an older woman who had recovered from COVID-19. The gene calls are TRBV15 and TRBJ2-7; TRBD1 agrees at 8 bases. The chain's CDR3 is CATDQGAGEQYF. Here the CDR3 DNA reads TGTGCCACAGACCAGGGGGCGGGAGAGCAGTACTTC.